Below, 2 T cell receptor beta chains from the same sample are listed, as sequenced in a study of CD8 T cells in Susac syndrome. RNA totalling roughly 0.45 to 1 ug underwent reverse transcription with random hexamers. One entry per CDR3 protein, called by TCRdb with MiXCR from the immunoSEQ multiplex PCR reads. The sample holds just over 150,000 distinct CDR3 sequences, nearly 97% seen once. Material: CD8+ T cells from PBMCs. The receptors stem from a human donor with multiple sclerosis.

V is TRBV12-3 or TRBV12-4 and J is TRBJ1-5, with TRBD1 as a possible D gene (5 bases). The CDR3 runs to 15 residues. V was pared by 6 bases and J by 2 bases, with 14 bases between. DNA for the CDR3: TGTGCCAGCAGAGAGGGACCGGCGGGCAATCAGCCCCAGCATTTT. This translates into CASREGPAGNQPQHF.

The chain has TRBV3-1 and TRBJ1-5; D is possibly TRBD1 (6 bases). The CDR3 spans 14 residues. The V and J ends lost 1 base and 7 bases respectively, with 11 bases between them. Germline V lookup: CDR1 LGHDT, CDR2 YNNKEL (reference sequence). CDR3 loop: CASSQGGLGQPQHF. For the CDR3, the DNA is TGTGCCAGCAGCCAAGGGGGGCTTGGGCAGCCCCAGCATTTT.